The source of this T cell receptor (beta chain) is a study of control samples from healthy donors and cancer patients. Produced via immunoSEQ multiplex PCR; TCRdb's table is partial and in-frame only. The sample contains roughly 120,000 clones, 80% to 90% of which appear only once. The germline V and J ends were trimmed by 0 bases and 4 bases, with 10 bases remaining between them. The CDR3 length is 14 residues. Looked up from germline, CDR1 is SGHDT and CDR2 is YYEEEE. This rearrangement joins TRBV5-6 to TRBJ1-2, with D possibly matching TRBD1 (6 bases). The receptor was isolated from a woman aged 45-60 years with colorectal cancer. The specimen was PBMCs. For the CDR3, the DNA is TGTGCCAGCAGCTTGGTCGGGGGCACCTATGGCTACACCTTC. Translated: CASSLVGGTYGYTF.